Each of the 9 T cell receptor beta chains below was sequenced from the same sample in a study of OX40 agonist ivuxolimab in advanced cancers. The table came from immunoSEQ multiplex PCR; TCRdb's copy has only in-frame clones and leaves some out. The sample comprises fewer than 65,000 clones, about nine tenths of which are singletons, and under 5.5% rests with the top ten. The input for sequencing was CD4+ or CD8+ T cells sorted from blood, taken in a trial of the OX40 agonist ivuxolimab. Every receptor here comes from an adult with an advanced solid tumor such as melanoma, head and neck, liver or kidney cancer.

Regarding this clone: The sample has other DNA sequences that encode this CDR3 too. The gene calls are TRBV18 and TRBJ2-1; D might be TRBD1 (6 bases). From germline, CDR1 is KGHSH and CDR2 LQKENI. This CDR3 comprises 13 residues. The V gene lost 0 bases and the J gene lost 9 bases, with 9 bases spanning the gap. DNA for the CDR3: TGTGCCAGCTCACCACCGACAGGAGGTGAGCAGTTCTTC. Its protein is CASSPPTGGEQFF.

The rearrangement uses TRBV5-4 and TRBJ2-6, with no clear D. In germline, CDR1 is SGHNT, CDR2 YYREEE (reference sequence). Trimming pared 4 bases from V and 0 bases from J, leaving 14 bases between. The CDR3 length is 17 residues. The CDR3 bases are TGTGCCAGCAGCCCACGGACCCTCTTCTCTGGGGCCAACGTCCTGACTTTC. Protein sequence: CASSPRTLFSGANVLTF.

This clone has a single count. The rearrangement links TRBV19 to TRBJ1-3; TRBD1 might be the D (5 bases). Germline lookup yields CDR1 LNHDA and CDR2 SQIVND (reference sequence). Trimming took 6 bases from V and 1 from J, leaving 7 bases between them. The CDR3 consists of 13 residues. CDR3 amino acids: CASSQGSGNTIYF. Written as DNA, the CDR3 is TGTGCCAGTAGCCAGGGATCTGGAAACACCATATATTTT.

J is TRBJ2-2 and V is TRBV19, with 7 bases lining up with TRBD1. Germline values: CDR1 LNHDA, CDR2 SQIVND (reference sequence). Unmatched junction bases numbered 13, after V lost 5 bases and J lost 7 bases. The length of the CDR3 is 16 residues. CDR3 loop: CASSWDSNARSGELFF. The CDR3, as DNA: TGTGCCAGTAGTTGGGACAGTAACGCTCGGAGCGGGGAGCTGTTTTTT.

The chain joins TRBV18 to TRBJ1-1; D is perhaps TRBD1 (6 bases). The CDR3 is made up of 15 amino acids. Germline CDR1 and CDR2: KGHSH and LQKENI. Trimming took off 4 bases at V and 0 bases at J, with 12 bases between the two ends. The CDR3 DNA reads as TGTGCCAGCTCACTTGGGACAAGCTTGAACACTGAAGCTTTCTTT. As protein: CASSLGTSLNTEAFF. Combining the CDR3 with reference TRBV18 and TRBJ1-1 gives the whole variable domain NAGVMQNPRHLVRRRGQEARLRCSPMKGHSHVYWYRQLPEEGLKFMVYLQKENIIDESGMPKERFSAEFPKEGPSILRIQQVVRGDSAAYFCASSLGTSLNTEAFFGQGTRLTVV.

This chain connects TRBV6-5 to TRBJ1-2; 9 nucleotides match TRBD1. The CDR3 is 14 amino acids. V shed 2 bases, J shed 5 bases, and the junction held 3 bases outside the gene matches. Germline lookup yields CDR1 MNHEY and CDR2 SVGAGI. Written as DNA, the CDR3 is TGTGCCAGCAGTTACACGGGGACAGGGTATGGCTACACCTTC. Amino acids: CASSYTGTGYGYTF.

The chain links TRBV5-4 to TRBJ1-1; TRBD1 is a possible D gene (5 bases). The length of the CDR3 is 14 residues. V lost 6 bases and J 4 bases, leaving 16 bases between the germline ends. The germline V gene encodes CDR1 SGHNT and CDR2 YYREEE (reference sequence). CDR3 region: CASTPESGSTEAFF. For the CDR3, the DNA is TGTGCCAGCACCCCAGAGTCAGGGTCCACTGAAGCTTTCTTT. Full variable domain (missing parts from reference TRBV5-4 and TRBJ1-1): ETGVTQSPTHLIKTRGQQVTLRCSSQSGHNTVSWYQQALGQGPQFIFQYYREEENGRGNFPPRFSGLQFPNYSSELNVNALELDDSALYLCASTPESGSTEAFFGQGTRLTVV.

This clone is medium-sized (0.01 to 0.1%) in the sample. The rearrangement uses TRBV7-8 and TRBJ1-5; a weak D match, TRBD1 (6 bases). The germline gives CDR1 SGHVS, CDR2 FQNEAQ. The CDR3 totals 15 residues. Trimming took off 4 bases at V and 0 bases at J, with 10 bases between the two ends. CDR3 amino acids: CASSSGQYSNQPQHF. The CDR3 region has the DNA TGTGCCAGCAGCTCCGGACAGTATAGCAATCAGCCCCAGCATTTT.

This sequence joins TRBV6-5 and TRBJ2-2, with TRBD2 identical over 8 bases. Germline CDR1 reads MNHEY; CDR2 reads SVGAGI. The CDR3 covers 16 residues. V was clipped by 2 bases and J by 1 base; unmatched bases: 3. The CDR3 region has the DNA TGTGCCAGCAGTTACCGGGCGGGGGGGAACACCGGGGAGCTGTTTTTT. The encoded protein is CASSYRAGGNTGELFF.